The 25 T cell receptor beta chains presented below share a single source sample, sequenced in a study of brain T cells in children with intractable seizures. Here immunoSEQ multiplex PCR was the method, and the copy in TCRdb shows in-frame clones only, minus some. Of tens of thousands of clones listed, around 96% are singletons. Sequencing was performed on peripheral blood, taken at surgery. These receptors were taken from a boy younger than two with focal cortical dysplasia and intractable seizures.

The CDR3 coding sequence is TGTGCCAGCAGCTACAGCGATCGCAATGGCTACACCTTC. Translated, it gives CASSYSDRNGYTF. This chain uses TRBV7-9 with TRBJ1-2; no firm D call. Germline lookup yields CDR1 SEHNR and CDR2 FQNEAQ (reference sequence). CDR3 length: 13 amino acids. Trimming removed 4 bases at V and 6 bases at J, with 12 bases between. The full variable domain, its missing parts supplied by reference TRBV7-9 and TRBJ1-2, is DTGVSQNPRHKITKRGQNVTFRCDPISEHNRLYWYRQTLGQGPEFLTYFQNEAQLEKSRLLSDRFSAERPKGSFSTLEIQRTEQGDSAMYLCASSYSDRNGYTFGSGTRLTVV.

The chain carries TRBV19 and TRBJ1-1; perhaps TRBD1 as D (6 bases). Germline CDR1 and CDR2: LNHDA and SQIVND (reference sequence). CDR3 length equals 16 residues. V shed 3 bases and J shed 0 bases, with 14 bases lying between them. The CDR3 region has the DNA TGTGCCAGTAGTATTGGACAGTCCCCCCTGAACACTGAAGCTTTCTTT. Amino acids: CASSIGQSPLNTEAFF.

The chain employs TRBV19 and TRBJ2-1; D perhaps matches TRBD2 (7 bases). Germline lookup yields CDR1 LNHDA and CDR2 SQIVND (reference sequence). V shed 5 bases and J shed 8 bases, with 22 bases lying between them. The CDR3 has 16 amino acids. The CDR3 spells CASSVGVGEGEHEQFF. The CDR3 coding sequence is TGTGCCAGTAGTGTCGGTGTGGGGGAGGGGGAACATGAGCAGTTCTTC.

The rearrangement uses TRBV21-1 and TRBJ2-5; the table gives TRBD1 as D, unverified against the DNA. TRBV21-1 is annotated as a pseudogene. The CDR3 covers 15 residues. This CDR3 is CASSKGTGPQETQYF. The CDR3 DNA reads TGTGCCAGCAGCAAGGGGACAGGGCCTCAAGAGACCCAGTACTTC.

V gene TRBV10-3 combines with J gene TRBJ1-2, with TRBD1 as a possible D gene (6 bases). From germline, CDR1 is ENHRY and CDR2 SYGVKD. This CDR3 has 11 amino acids. Trimming pared 6 bases from V and 5 bases from J, leaving 7 bases between. The DNA of the CDR3 is TGTGCCATCAGGGGACAATATGGCTACACCTTC. Protein sequence: CAIRGQYGYTF.

J is TRBJ2-3 and V is TRBV6-1; TRBD2 matches 7 bases. The J segment lost 0 bases and the V segment lost 4 bases, leaving 7 bases of the junction unmatched. This CDR3 region has 16 residues. Germline CDR1 reads MNHNS; CDR2 reads SASEGT. The CDR3 DNA sequence: TGTGCCAGCAGTGTTTTAACTAGCGAGAGCACAGATACGCAGTATTTT. Protein: CASSVLTSESTDTQYF.

The chain carries TRBV9 and TRBJ2-3; TRBD2 agrees at 8 bases. There are 16 residues in the CDR3. Germline V gene sequence: CDR1 SGDLS, CDR2 YYNGEE. The junction had 9 bases not matched to a gene; V was cut back by 4 bases and J by 2 bases. CDR3 residues: CASSYGLAQITDTQYF. The CDR3 bases are TGTGCCAGCAGCTATGGACTAGCCCAGATCACAGATACGCAGTATTTT.

V gene TRBV28 combines with J gene TRBJ1-4; 9 bases match TRBD1. V lost 5 bases, J lost 8 bases, and 9 bases stayed unmatched. Germline lookup yields CDR1 MDHEN and CDR2 SYDVKM. CDR3 length: 15 residues. Written as DNA, the CDR3 is TGTGCCAGCAGTCAGAGAGGACAGGGGATCGAAAAACTGTTTTTT. Amino acids: CASSQRGQGIEKLFF.

The V and J genes are TRBV11-2 and TRBJ1-2, with D maybe TRBD1 (6 bases). Per germline, CDR1 SGHAT and CDR2 FQNNGV. With 2 bases removed from V and 6 bases from J, the gap between germline ends came to 13 bases. The length of the CDR3 is 14 residues. This chain's CDR3 is CASSLLGARNGYTF. CDR3 coding DNA: TGTGCCAGCAGCTTATTGGGGGCGCGGAATGGCTACACCTTC.

The chain couples TRBV3-1 (or the pseudogene TRBV3-2) to TRBJ2-2; D unresolved. Germline loops: CDR1 LGHDT, CDR2 YNNKEL (reference sequence). The CDR3 spans 13 residues. Trimming removed 3 bases at V and 2 bases at J, with 4 bases between. The CDR3 region has the DNA TGTGCCAGCAGCCACATCAACACCGGGGAGCTGTTTTTT. This encodes CASSHINTGELFF.

This chain joins TRBV4-1 and TRBJ2-7; D call uncertain. The germline V gene has CDR1 MGHRA and CDR2 YSYEKL. The CDR3 consists of 15 residues. Trimming took 4 bases from V and 2 from J, leaving 15 bases between them. CDR3 residues: CASSPTWSLTYEQYF. The DNA of the CDR3 is TGCGCCAGCAGCCCAACCTGGTCTTTAACCTACGAGCAGTACTTC.

This clone was seen a single time. The chain links TRBV2 to TRBJ1-2; D not resolved. V was pared by 4 bases and J by 7 bases, with 10 bases between. Germline CDR1 is SNHLY and CDR2 is FYNNEI. This CDR3 comprises 12 residues. CDR3 protein: CASSAYTPGYTF. CDR3 DNA: TGTGCCAGCAGTGCCTACACCCCTGGCTACACCTTC.

This rearrangement joins TRBV7-6 to TRBJ2-1; D is perhaps TRBD2 (6 bases). The germline CDR1 and CDR2 sequences are SGHVS and FNYEAQ. V gave up 1 base and J gave up 4 bases, with 14 bases separating them. The length of the CDR3 is 16 residues. Here the CDR3 DNA reads TGTGCCAGCAGCTTAGTCAGGGCTAGCGTTTACAATGAGCAGTTCTTC. It specifies CASSLVRASVYNEQFF.

The chain couples TRBV6-2 or TRBV6-3 to TRBJ2-5; the match to TRBD2 covers 10 bases. J gave up 4 bases and V 2 bases, and 19 bases lay outside the gene matches. There are 20 residues in the CDR3. CDR1 MNHEY and CDR2 SVGEGT come from the germline V gene. The CDR3 loop is CASSYHSRASGRRERETQYF. CDR3 DNA sequence: TGTGCCAGCAGTTACCACTCTCGGGCTAGCGGGAGAAGAGAGAGAGAGACCCAGTACTTC.

The rearrangement joins TRBV28 to TRBJ2-3, with TRBD2 matching over 8 bases. Germline CDR1 and CDR2: MDHEN and SYDVKM. The CDR3 totals 14 residues. With 9 bases clipped from V and 4 bases from J, the junction kept 9 bases outside the gene matches. CDR3 sequence: CASRPAGDADTQYF. The CDR3 DNA sequence: TGTGCCAGTAGACCAGCGGGAGATGCAGATACGCAGTATTTT.

The chain recombines TRBV19 with TRBJ1-6, with D perhaps matching TRBD1 (6 bases). The CDR3 spans 14 residues. V was shortened by 8 bases and J by 11 bases, with 19 bases between the two germline ends. Germline V lookup: CDR1 LNHDA, CDR2 SQIVND (reference sequence). Here the CDR3 reads CASAKYRETTPLHF. Here the CDR3 DNA reads TGTGCCAGTGCTAAATACAGGGAAACAACACCCCTCCACTTT. The full variable domain, rest sourced from reference TRBV19 and TRBJ1-6, is DGGITQSPKYLFRKEGQNVTLSCEQNLNHDAMYWYRQDPGQGLRLIYYSQIVNDFQKGDIAEGYSVSREKKESFPLTVTSAQKNPTAFYLCASAKYRETTPLHFGNGTRLTVT.

The V and J genes are TRBV28 and TRBJ1-1; 7 nucleotides line up with TRBD1. The J segment lost 9 bases and the V segment lost 5 bases, leaving 9 bases of the junction unmatched. The CDR3 sequence is 13 residues long. Germline loops: CDR1 MDHEN, CDR2 SYDVKM. The CDR3 DNA reads as TGTGCCAGCAGTCCTACCCGACAGGGCCAAGCTTTCTTT. Amino acid sequence: CASSPTRQGQAFF.

This chain connects TRBV18 to TRBJ1-3; the D gene is possibly TRBD1 (6 bases). Trimming left V 1 base short and J 0 bases short, with 16 bases between. Germline values: CDR1 KGHSH, CDR2 LQKENI. The CDR3 is made up of 18 amino acids. This CDR3 reads CASSPRSSSGASGNTIYF. In DNA, the CDR3 is TGTGCCAGCTCACCACGCTCCTCGTCGGGGGCCTCTGGAAACACCATATATTTT.

This clone appeared once. This chain uses TRBV7-9 with TRBJ1-3, with TRBD1 matching over 7 bases. The CDR3 is 18 amino acids. CDR1 and CDR2 (germline): SEHNR, FQNEAQ (reference sequence). The ends lost 2 bases at V and 0 bases at J; junction bases unmatched: 10. The CDR3 reads CASSLWSAGTASGNTIYF. The CDR3 region has the DNA TGTGCCAGCAGCTTATGGAGCGCCGGGACAGCCTCTGGAAACACCATATATTTT.

The chain combines TRBV19 with TRBJ2-1, with D hard to call. Trimming took off 4 bases at V and 8 bases at J, with 9 bases between the two ends. Germline CDR1 LNHDA, CDR2 SQIVND (reference sequence). This CDR3 comprises 12 residues. CDR3 sequence (DNA): TGTGCCAGTAGTAGTAGTGGCCATGAGCAGTTCTTC. Amino acids: CASSSSGHEQFF.

V and J are TRBV2 and TRBJ2-4; 9 bases fit TRBD2. Trimming at V came to 7 bases and at J to 2 bases, leaving 12 bases not matched to a gene. This CDR3 comprises 17 residues. Germline CDR1 reads SNHLY; CDR2 reads FYNNEI. The CDR3 nucleotides are TGTGCCAGCAACTTAAGGTTCCTAGCGGGGACCAAAAACATTCAGTACTTC. The encoded protein is CASNLRFLAGTKNIQYF.

V gene TRBV7-8 combines with J gene TRBJ2-7; 8 nucleotides agree with TRBD1. V shed 4 bases and J 0 bases; nucleotides not matched to a gene: 11. The CDR3 runs 17 residues. CDR1 and CDR2 from the germline V gene are SGHVS and FQNEAQ. The CDR3 protein is CASSSWERQGISYEQYF. CDR3 sequence (DNA): TGTGCCAGCAGCTCCTGGGAAAGACAGGGGATCTCCTACGAGCAGTACTTC.

The chain has TRBV10-3 and TRBJ1-2; a possible D gene is TRBD1 (6 bases). V was shortened by 4 bases and J by 6 bases, with 21 bases between the two germline ends. CDR1 is ENHRY and CDR2 is SYGVKD in the germline V gene. The CDR3 has 16 amino acids. This CDR3 reads CAISVSIKTGRDGYTF. The CDR3 DNA reads as TGTGCCATCAGTGTTTCTATCAAAACAGGGAGGGATGGCTACACCTTC.

This clone is a singleton in its sample. The chain joins TRBV19 to TRBJ2-5; D not resolved. There are 13 residues in the CDR3. Deletions cut 3 bases from V and 2 bases from J, with 7 bases between. Germline CDR1 LNHDA, CDR2 SQIVND (reference sequence). This CDR3 is CASSMGSQETQYF. For the CDR3, the DNA is TGTGCCAGTAGTATGGGCAGTCAAGAGACCCAGTACTTC.

The chain has TRBV11-2 and TRBJ1-6, with D perhaps matching TRBD1 (6 bases). CDR3 length equals 16 residues. Looked up from germline, CDR1 is SGHAT and CDR2 is FQNNGV. V was trimmed by 6 bases and J by 3 bases, leaving 15 bases between them. CDR3 sequence: CASRTLIRGYNSPLHF. The DNA for the CDR3 is TGTGCCAGCAGAACCCTTATCAGGGGCTATAATTCACCCCTCCACTTT.